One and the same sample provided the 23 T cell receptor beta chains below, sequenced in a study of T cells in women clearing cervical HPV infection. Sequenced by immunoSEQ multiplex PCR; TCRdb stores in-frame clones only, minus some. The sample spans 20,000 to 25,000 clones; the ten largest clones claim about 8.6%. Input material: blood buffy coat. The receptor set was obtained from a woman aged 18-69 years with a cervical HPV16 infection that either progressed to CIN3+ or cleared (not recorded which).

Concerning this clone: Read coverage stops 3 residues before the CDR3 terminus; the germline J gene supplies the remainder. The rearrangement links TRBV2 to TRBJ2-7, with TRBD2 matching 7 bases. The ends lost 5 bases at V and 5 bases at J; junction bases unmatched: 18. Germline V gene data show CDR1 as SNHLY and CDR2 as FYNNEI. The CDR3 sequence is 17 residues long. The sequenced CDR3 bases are TGTGCCAGCAGTCCCAGGGAGGGCGGGGGTCGGGGCCACGAG. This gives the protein CASSPREGGGRGHE. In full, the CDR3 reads CASSPREGGGRGHEQYF.

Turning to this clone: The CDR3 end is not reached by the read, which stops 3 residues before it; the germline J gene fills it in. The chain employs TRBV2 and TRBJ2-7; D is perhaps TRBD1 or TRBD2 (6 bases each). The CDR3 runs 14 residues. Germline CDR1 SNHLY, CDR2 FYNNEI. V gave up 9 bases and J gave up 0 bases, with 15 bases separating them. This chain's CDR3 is CASRAGHLSYEQYF. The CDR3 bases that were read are TGTGCCAGTCGTGCGGGACATCTCTCCTACGAG.

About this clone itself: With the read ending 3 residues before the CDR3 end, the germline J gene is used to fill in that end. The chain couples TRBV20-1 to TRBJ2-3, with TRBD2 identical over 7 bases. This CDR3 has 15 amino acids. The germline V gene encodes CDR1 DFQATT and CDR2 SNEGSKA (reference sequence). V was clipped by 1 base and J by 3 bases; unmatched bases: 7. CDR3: CSARVEAGFTDTQYF. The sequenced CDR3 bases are TGCAGTGCTAGAGTCGAAGCGGGATTTACAGATACG.

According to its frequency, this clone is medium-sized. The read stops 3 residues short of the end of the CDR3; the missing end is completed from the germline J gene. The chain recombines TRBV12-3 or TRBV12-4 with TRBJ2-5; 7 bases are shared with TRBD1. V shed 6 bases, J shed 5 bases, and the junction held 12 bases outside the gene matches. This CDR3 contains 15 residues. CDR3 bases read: TGTGCCAGCAGACCGTCGATAGGGGGCGTCGAGACC. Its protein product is CASRPSIGGVET. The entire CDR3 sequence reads CASRPSIGGVETQYF.

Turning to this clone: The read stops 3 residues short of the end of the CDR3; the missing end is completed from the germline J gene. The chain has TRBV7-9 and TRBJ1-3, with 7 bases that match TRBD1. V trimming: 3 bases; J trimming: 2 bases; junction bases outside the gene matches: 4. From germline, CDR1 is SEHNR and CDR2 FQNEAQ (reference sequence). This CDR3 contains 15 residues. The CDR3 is CASSFWQGAGNTIYF. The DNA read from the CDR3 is TGTGCCAGCAGCTTCTGGCAGGGGGCTGGAAACACC.

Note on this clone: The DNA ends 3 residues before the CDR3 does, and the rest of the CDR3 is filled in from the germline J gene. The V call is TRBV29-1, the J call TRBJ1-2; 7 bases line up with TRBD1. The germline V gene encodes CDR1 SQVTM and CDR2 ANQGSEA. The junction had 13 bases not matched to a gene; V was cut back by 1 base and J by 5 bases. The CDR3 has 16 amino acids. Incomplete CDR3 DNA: TGCAGCGTTGAAGTCTCAATTCGACAGGGAGGGTATGGC. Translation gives CSVEVSIRQGGYG. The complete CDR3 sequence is CSVEVSIRQGGYGYTF. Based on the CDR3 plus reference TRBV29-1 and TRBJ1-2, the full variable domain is SAVISQKPSRDICQRGTSLTIQCQVDSQVTMMFWYRQQPGQSLTLIATANQGSEATYESGFVIDKFPISRPNLTFSTLTVSNMSPEDSSIYLCSVEVSIRQGGYGYTFGSGTRLTVV.

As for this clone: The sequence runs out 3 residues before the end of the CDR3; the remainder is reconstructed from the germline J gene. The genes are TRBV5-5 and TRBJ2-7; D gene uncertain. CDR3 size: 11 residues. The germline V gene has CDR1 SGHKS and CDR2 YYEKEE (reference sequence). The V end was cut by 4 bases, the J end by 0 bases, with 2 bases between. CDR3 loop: CASSRSYEQYF. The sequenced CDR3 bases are TGTGCCAGCAGCCGCTCCTACGAG. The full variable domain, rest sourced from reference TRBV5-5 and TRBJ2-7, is DAGVTQSPTHLIKTRGQQVTLRCSPISGHKSVSWYQQVLGQGPQFIFQYYEKEERGRGNFPDRFSARQFPNYSSELNVNALLLGDSALYLCASSRSYEQYFGPGTRLTVT.

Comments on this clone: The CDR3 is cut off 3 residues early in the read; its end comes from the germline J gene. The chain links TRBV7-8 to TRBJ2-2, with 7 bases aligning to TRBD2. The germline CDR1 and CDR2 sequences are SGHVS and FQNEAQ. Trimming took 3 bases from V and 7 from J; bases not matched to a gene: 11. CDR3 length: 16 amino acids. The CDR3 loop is CASSFTAGDYIGELFF. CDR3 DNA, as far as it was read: TGTGCCAGCAGCTTTACCGCGGGGGATTATATCGGGGAG. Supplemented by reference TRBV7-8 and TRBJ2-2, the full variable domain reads GAGVSQSPRYKVAKRGQDVALRCDPISGHVSLFWYQQALGQGPEFLTYFQNEAQLDKSGLPSDRFFAERPEGSVSTLKIQRTQQEDSAVYLCASSFTAGDYIGELFFGEGSRLTVL.

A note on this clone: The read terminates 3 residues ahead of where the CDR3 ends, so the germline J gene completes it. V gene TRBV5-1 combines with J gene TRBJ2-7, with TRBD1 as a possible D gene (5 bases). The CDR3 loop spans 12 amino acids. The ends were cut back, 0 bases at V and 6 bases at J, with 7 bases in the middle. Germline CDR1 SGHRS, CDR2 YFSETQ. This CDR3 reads CASSLEGFEQYF. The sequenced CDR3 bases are TGCGCCAGCAGCTTGGAGGGGTTCGAG.

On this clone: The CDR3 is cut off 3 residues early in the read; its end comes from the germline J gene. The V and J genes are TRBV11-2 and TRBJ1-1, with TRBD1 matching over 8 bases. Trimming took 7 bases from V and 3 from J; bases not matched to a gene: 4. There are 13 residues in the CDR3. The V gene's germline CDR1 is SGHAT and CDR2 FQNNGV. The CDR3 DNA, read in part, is TGTGCCAGCACCGGACAGGGCCACACTGAA. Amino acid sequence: CASTGQGHTE. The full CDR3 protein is CASTGQGHTEAFF.

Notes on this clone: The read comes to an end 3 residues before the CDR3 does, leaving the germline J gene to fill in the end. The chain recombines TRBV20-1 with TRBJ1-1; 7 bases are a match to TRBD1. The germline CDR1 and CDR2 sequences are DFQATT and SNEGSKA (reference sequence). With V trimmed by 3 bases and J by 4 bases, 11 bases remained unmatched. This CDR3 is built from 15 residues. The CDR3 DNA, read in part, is TGCAGTGCTAGCACAGCGCGACAGGGACCCACTGAA. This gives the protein CSASTARQGPTE. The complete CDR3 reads CSASTARQGPTEAFF.

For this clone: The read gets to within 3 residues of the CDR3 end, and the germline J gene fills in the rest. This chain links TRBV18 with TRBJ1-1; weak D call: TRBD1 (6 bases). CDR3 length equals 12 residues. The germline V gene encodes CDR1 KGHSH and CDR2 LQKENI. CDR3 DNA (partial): TGTGCCAGCTCAGAGAACAGGGTGGAA. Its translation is CASSENRVE. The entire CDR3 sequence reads CASSENRVEAFF.

The DNA read from the CDR3 is TGCAGTGCTAGAGATTCCCAGGGGCGTGAGACC. Protein sequence: CSARDSQGRET. The complete CDR3 sequence is CSARDSQGRETQYF. The chain has TRBV20-1 and TRBJ2-5; D is possibly TRBD1 (6 bases). The read ends 3 residues early relative to the CDR3; the germline J gene fills the gap. Per the germline V gene, CDR1 is DFQATT and CDR2 is SNEGSKA (reference sequence). The CDR3 covers 14 residues. V shed 0 bases and J shed 5 bases, with 13 bases lying between them.

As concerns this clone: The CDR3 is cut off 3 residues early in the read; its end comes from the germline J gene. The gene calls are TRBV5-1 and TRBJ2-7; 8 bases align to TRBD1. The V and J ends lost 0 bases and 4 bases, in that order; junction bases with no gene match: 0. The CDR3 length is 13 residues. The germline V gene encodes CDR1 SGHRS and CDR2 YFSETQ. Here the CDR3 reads CASSLGTGYEQYF. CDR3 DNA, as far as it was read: TGCGCCAGCAGCTTGGGGACAGGGTACGAG.

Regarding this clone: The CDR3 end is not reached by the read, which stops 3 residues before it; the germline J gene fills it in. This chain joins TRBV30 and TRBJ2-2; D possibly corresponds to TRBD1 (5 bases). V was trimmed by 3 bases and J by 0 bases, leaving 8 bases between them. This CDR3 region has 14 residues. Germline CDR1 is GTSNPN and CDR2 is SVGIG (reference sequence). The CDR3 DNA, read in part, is TGTGCCTGGAGACAGGAGCCGAACACCGGGGAG. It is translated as CAWRQEPNTGE. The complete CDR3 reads CAWRQEPNTGELFF.

The CDR3 DNA, read in part, is TGTGCCAGTAGTATAGATTCCTCGAGGAACTATGGC. Residues: CASSIDSSRNYG. The complete CDR3 protein is CASSIDSSRNYGYTF. The chain couples TRBV19 to TRBJ1-2; D remains ambiguous. The CDR3 end falls 3 residues outside the read, so it is completed with the germline J gene. The germline gives CDR1 LNHDA, CDR2 SQIVND (reference sequence). The CDR3 contains 15 residues. Trimming removed 0 bases from V and 2 bases from J, with 10 bases in between. The whole variable domain, filled in from reference TRBV19 and TRBJ1-2, reads DGGITQSPKYLFRKEGQNVTLSCEQNLNHDAMYWYRQDPGQGLRLIYYSQIVNDFQKGDIAEGYSVSREKKESFPLTVTSAQKNPTAFYLCASSIDSSRNYGYTFGSGTRLTVV.

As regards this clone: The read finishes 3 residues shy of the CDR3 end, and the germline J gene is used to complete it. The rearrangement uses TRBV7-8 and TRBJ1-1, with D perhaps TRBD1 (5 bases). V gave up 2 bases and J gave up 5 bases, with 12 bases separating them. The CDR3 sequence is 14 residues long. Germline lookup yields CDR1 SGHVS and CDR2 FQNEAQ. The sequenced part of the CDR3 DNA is TGTGCCAGCAGCTTATCGGGGGGGGGAACTGAA. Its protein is CASSLSGGGTE. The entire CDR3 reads CASSLSGGGTEAFF.

The sequenced CDR3 bases are TGTGCCAGCAGCTTGGATCGAGGTGCCGAG. Protein product: CASSLDRGAE. In full, the CDR3 is CASSLDRGAEQYF. V is TRBV5-6 and J is TRBJ2-7; D gene unclear. Read sequence stops 3 residues before the CDR3 end, and the germline J gene provides the missing end. Trimming shortened V by 0 bases and J by 6 bases, and 10 bases separated the two germline ends. This CDR3 has 13 residues. The V gene's germline CDR1 is SGHDT and CDR2 YYEEEE.

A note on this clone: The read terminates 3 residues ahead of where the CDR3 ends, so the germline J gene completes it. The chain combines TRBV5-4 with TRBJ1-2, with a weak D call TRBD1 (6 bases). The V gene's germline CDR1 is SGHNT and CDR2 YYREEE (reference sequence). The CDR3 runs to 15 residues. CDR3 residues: CASSLEQGRTDTYTF. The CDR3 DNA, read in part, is TGTGCCAGCAGCTTGGAACAGGGACGAACAGATACC. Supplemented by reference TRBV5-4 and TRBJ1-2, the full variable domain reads ETGVTQSPTHLIKTRGQQVTLRCSSQSGHNTVSWYQQALGQGPQFIFQYYREEENGRGNFPPRFSGLQFPNYSSELNVNALELDDSALYLCASSLEQGRTDTYTFGSGTRLTVV.

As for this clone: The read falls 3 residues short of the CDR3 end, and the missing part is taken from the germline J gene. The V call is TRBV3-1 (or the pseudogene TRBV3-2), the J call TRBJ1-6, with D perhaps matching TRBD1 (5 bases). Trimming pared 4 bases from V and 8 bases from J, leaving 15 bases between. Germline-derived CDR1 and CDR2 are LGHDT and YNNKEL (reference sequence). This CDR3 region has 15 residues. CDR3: CASSRDMRGHSPLHF. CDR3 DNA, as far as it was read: TGTGCCAGCAGCCGTGACATGAGGGGTCATTCACCC.

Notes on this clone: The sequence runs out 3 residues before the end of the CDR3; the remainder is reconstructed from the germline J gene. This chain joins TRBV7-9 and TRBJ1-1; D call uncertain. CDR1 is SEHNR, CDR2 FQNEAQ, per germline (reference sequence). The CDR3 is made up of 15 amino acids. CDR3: CASSTPQIPKFEAFF. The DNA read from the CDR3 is TGTGCCAGCAGCACCCCACAGATCCCGAAGTTCGAA.

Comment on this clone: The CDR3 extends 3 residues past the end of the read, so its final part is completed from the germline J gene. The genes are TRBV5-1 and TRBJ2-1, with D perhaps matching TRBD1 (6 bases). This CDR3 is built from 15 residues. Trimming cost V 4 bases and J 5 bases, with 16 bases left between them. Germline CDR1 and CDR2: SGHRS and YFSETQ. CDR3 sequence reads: CASSATGNGHNEQFF. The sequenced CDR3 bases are TGCGCCAGCAGCGCCACAGGGAATGGGCACAATGAG.

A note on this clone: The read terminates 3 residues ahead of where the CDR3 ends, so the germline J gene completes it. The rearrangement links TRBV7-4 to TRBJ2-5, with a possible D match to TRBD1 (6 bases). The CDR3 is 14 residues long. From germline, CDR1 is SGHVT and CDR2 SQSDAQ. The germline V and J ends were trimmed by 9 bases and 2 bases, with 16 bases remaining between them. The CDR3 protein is CARRRTGQQETQYF. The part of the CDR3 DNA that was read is TGTGCCAGAAGGAGAACCGGACAGCAAGAGACC.